The clone carrying this TCR beta chain occurred a few times. Its specificity is not known. The data stem from a study of beta chain features in type 1 diabetes. Study context: Researchers looked at over 100,000,000 sorted cells across all samples. Study-wide findings and caveats: All four CD4+ subsets of Type 1 diabetes patients contained TCRB CDR3s that were moderately but significantly shorter. Across patients, naive, central memory and Treg TCRB repertoires exhibited apparently greater similarity than was observed across healthy donors.

Expressed TCRB transcripts were sequenced after all isolated RNA was converted to cDNA. The method was immunoSEQ multiplex PCR; TCRdb's version includes in-frame clones alone and lacks a portion of them. The data contain roughly 700,000 clones, about an eighth of them singletons. A heparinised blood draw that averaged about 120 mL was obtained once from each donor. The CDR3 sequence is 16 residues long. The V gene lost 3 bases and the J gene lost 0 bases, with 17 bases spanning the gap. Germline lookup yields CDR1 SQVTM and CDR2 ANQGSEA. This TCR derives from a young man with type 1 diabetes. The V call is TRBV29-1, the J call TRBJ1-1, with a tentative D call TRBD1 (5 bases). What was sequenced was naive CD4+ T cells from blood. The CDR3 DNA sequence: TGCAGCGTTGACCAGGGTACGACATTCATGAACACTGAAGCTTTCTTT. Protein product: CSVDQGTTFMNTEAFF.